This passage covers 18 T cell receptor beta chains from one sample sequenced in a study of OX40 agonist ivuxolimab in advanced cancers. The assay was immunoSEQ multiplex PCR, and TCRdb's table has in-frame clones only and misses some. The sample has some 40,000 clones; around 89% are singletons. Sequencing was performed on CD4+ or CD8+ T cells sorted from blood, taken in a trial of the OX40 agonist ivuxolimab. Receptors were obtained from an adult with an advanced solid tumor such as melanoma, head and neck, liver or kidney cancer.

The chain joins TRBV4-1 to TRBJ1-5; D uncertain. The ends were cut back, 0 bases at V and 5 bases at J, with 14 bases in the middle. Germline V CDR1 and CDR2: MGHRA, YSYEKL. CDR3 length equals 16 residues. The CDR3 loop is CASSQDESTTYQPQHF. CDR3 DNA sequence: TGCGCCAGCAGCCAAGATGAGAGCACAACTTATCAGCCCCAGCATTTT.

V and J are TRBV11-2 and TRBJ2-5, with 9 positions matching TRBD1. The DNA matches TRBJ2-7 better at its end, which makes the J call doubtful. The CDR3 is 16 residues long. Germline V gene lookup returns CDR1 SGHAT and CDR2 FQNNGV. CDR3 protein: CASSLGRDRESYEQYF. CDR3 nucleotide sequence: TGTGCCAGCAGCTTGGGGAGGGACAGGGAATCCTACGAGCAGTACTTC.

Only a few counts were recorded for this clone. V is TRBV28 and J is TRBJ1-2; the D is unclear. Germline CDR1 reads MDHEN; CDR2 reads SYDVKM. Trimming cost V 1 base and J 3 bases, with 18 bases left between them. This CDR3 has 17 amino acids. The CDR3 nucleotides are TGTGCCAGCAGTTTATATCGGCCAGGTACATATGACTATGGCTACACCTTC. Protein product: CASSLYRPGTYDYGYTF.

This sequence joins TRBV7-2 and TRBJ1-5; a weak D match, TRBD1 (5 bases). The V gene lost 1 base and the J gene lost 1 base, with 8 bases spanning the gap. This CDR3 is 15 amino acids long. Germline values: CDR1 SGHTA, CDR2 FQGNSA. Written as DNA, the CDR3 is TGTGCCAGCAGCTTAGGGGACGCAAGCAATCAGCCCCAGCATTTT. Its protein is CASSLGDASNQPQHF. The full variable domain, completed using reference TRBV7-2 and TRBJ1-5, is GAGVSQSPSNKVTEKGKDVELRCDPISGHTALYWYRQSLGQGLEFLIYFQGNSAPDKSGLPSDRFSAERTGGSVSTLTIQRTQQEDSAVYLCASSLGDASNQPQHFGDGTRLSIL.

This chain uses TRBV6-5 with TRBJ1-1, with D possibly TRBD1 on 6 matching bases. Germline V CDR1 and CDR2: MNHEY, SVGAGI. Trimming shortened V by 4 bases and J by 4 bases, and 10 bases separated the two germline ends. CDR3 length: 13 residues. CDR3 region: CASSSTGLTEAFF. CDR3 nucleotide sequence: TGTGCCAGCAGTTCGACAGGTCTCACTGAAGCTTTCTTT.

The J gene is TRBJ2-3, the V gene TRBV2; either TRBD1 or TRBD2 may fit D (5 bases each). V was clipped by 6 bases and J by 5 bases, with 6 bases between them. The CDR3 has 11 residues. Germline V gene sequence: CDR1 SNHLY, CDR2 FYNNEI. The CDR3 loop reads CASRGEDTQYF. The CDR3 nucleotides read TGTGCCAGCAGGGGGGAAGATACGCAGTATTTT.

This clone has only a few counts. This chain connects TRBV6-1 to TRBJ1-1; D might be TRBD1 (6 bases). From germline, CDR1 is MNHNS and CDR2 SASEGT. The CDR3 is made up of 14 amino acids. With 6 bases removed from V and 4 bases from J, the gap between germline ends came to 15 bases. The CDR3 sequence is CASREGQFGTEAFF. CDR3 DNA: TGTGCCAGCAGGGAGGGACAATTCGGCACTGAAGCTTTCTTT.

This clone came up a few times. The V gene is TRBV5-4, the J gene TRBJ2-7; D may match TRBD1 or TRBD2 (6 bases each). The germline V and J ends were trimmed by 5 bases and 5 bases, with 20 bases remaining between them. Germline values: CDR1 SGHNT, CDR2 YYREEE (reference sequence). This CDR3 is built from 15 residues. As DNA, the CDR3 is TGTGCCAGCAGGCAAAAATACGGGGGCTTCGACGAGCAGTACTTC. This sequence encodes CASRQKYGGFDEQYF.

For the CDR3, the DNA is TGTGCCAGAAGCCCCAGGAGGGAGGTTACGAACACTGAAGCTTTCTTT. Protein sequence: CARSPRREVTNTEAFF. This chain joins TRBV5-3 and TRBJ1-1, with no clear D. TRBV5-3 is an open reading frame, and its role is uncertain. The CDR3 has 16 residues. With 4 bases removed from V and 1 base from J, the gap between germline ends came to 17 bases.

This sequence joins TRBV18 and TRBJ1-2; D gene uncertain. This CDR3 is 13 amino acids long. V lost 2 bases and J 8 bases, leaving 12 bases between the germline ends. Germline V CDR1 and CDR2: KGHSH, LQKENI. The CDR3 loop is CASSPVEVEGYTF. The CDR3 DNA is TGTGCCAGCTCACCAGTGGAGGTGGAAGGCTACACCTTC. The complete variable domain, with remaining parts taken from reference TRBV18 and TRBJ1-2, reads NAGVMQNPRHLVRRRGQEARLRCSPMKGHSHVYWYRQLPEEGLKFMVYLQKENIIDESGMPKERFSAEFPKEGPSILRIQQVVRGDSAAYFCASSPVEVEGYTFGSGTRLTVV.

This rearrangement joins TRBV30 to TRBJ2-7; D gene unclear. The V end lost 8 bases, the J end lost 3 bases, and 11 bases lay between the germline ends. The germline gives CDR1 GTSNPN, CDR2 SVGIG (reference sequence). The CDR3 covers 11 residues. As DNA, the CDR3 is TGTGCCCGGACGGTTTACTACGAGCAGTACTTC. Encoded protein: CARTVYYEQYF.

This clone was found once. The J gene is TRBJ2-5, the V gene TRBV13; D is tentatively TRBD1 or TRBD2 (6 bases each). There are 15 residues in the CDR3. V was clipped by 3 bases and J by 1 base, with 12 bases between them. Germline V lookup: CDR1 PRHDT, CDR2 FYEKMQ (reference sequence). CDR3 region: CASSLAWGAQETQYF. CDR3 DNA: TGTGCCAGCAGCTTGGCCTGGGGGGCCCAAGAGACCCAGTACTTC.

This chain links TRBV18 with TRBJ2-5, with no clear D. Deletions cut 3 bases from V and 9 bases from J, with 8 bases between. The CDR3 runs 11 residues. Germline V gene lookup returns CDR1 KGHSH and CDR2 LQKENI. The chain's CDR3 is CASSPGGPQYF. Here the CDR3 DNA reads TGTGCCAGCTCACCGGGTGGACCCCAGTACTTC.

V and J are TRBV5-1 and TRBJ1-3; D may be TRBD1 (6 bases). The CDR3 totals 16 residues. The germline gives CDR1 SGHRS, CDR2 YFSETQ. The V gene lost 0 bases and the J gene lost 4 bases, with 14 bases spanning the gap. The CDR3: CASSLGAGAPGNTIYF. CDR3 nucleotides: TGCGCCAGCAGCTTGGGGGCAGGGGCGCCGGGAAACACCATATATTTT.

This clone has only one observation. CDR3 residues: CASSKNAGGLNTEAFF. The CDR3 DNA reads TGTGCCAGTAGTAAGAATGCAGGGGGCCTGAACACTGAAGCTTTCTTT. The chain links TRBV19 to TRBJ1-1; 8 bases map to TRBD1. The junction had 7 bases not matched to a gene; V was cut back by 4 bases and J by 0 bases. The CDR3 is 16 residues long. In germline, CDR1 is LNHDA, CDR2 SQIVND (reference sequence). The whole variable domain, filled in from reference TRBV19 and TRBJ1-1, reads DGGITQSPKYLFRKEGQNVTLSCEQNLNHDAMYWYRQDPGQGLRLIYYSQIVNDFQKGDIAEGYSVSREKKESFPLTVTSAQKNPTAFYLCASSKNAGGLNTEAFFGQGTRLTVV.

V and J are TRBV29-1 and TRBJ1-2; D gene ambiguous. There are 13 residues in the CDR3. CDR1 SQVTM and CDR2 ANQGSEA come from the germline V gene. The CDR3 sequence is CSAGGPPNYGYTF. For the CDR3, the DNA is TGCAGTGCCGGAGGGCCGCCTAACTATGGCTACACCTTC.

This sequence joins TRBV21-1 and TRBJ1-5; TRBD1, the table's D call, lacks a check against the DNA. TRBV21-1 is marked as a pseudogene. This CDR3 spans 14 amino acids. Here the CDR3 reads CARTDRGSNQPQHF. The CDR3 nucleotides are TGTGCCAGAACTGACAGGGGGAGCAATCAGCCCCAGCATTTT.

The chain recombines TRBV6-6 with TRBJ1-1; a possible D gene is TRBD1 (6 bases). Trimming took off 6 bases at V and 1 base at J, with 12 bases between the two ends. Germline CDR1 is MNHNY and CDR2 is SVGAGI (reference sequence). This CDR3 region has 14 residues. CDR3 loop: CASSPRGRNTEAFF. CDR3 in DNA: TGTGCCAGCAGCCCCAGGGGCAGGAACACTGAAGCTTTCTTT.